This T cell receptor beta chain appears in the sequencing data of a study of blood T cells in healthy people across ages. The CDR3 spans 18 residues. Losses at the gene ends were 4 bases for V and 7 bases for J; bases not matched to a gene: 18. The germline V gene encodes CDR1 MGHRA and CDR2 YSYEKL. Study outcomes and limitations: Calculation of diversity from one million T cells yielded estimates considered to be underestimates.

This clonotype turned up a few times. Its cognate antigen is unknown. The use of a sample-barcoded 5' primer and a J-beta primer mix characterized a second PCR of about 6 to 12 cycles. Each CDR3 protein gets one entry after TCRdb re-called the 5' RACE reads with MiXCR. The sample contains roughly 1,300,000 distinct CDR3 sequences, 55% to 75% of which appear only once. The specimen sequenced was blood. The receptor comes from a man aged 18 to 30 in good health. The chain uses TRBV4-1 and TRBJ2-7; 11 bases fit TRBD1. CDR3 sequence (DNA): TGCGCCAGCAGCCCTCCGTTGTCTCCGGACAGGGGGCTCGGGGAGCAGTACTTC. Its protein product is CASSPPLSPDRGLGEQYF.